The 2 T cell receptor beta chains below were found in one sample sequenced in a study of beta chain features in type 1 diabetes. Expressed TCRB transcripts were sequenced because the isolated RNA had all been reverse transcribed beforehand. Clones were sequenced by immunoSEQ multiplex PCR, and TCRdb holds only the in-frame ones, with some missing. This repertoire shows hundreds of thousands of clones, approximately 11% found once; its top ten account for 0.015%. The sequenced material came from naive CD4+ T cells from blood. These receptors all come from a woman aged 30 to 39 in good health.

The chain employs TRBV15 and TRBJ2-3; a possible D gene is TRBD1 (6 bases). Germline V gene lookup returns CDR1 LNHNV and CDR2 YYDKDF (reference sequence). CDR3 size: 14 residues. Trimming shortened V by 3 bases and J by 3 bases, and 10 bases separated the two germline ends. CDR3 sequence: CATSRDRKTDTQYF. For the CDR3, the DNA is TGTGCCACCAGCAGGGACAGAAAAACAGATACGCAGTATTTT. The full variable domain, rest sourced from reference TRBV15 and TRBJ2-3, is DAMVIQNPRYQVTQFGKPVTLSCSQTLNHNVMYWYQQKSSQAPKLLFHYYDKDFNNEADTPDNFQSRRPNTSFCFLDIRSPGLGDTAMYLCATSRDRKTDTQYFGPGTRLTVL.

V gene TRBV2 combines with J gene TRBJ2-1, with D perhaps TRBD2 (5 bases). V was cut by 6 bases and J by 0 bases, with 18 bases left in between. The CDR3 spans 17 residues. Looked up from germline, CDR1 is SNHLY and CDR2 is FYNNEI. The CDR3 loop reads CASRADGLGGSYNEQFF. The CDR3 bases are TGTGCCAGCAGAGCGGACGGCCTAGGAGGCTCCTACAATGAGCAGTTCTTC.